These T cell receptor beta chains were read from a single sample in a study of OX40 agonist ivuxolimab in advanced cancers. The data were produced by immunoSEQ multiplex PCR, yet TCRdb's version contains in-frame clones alone and is incomplete. This table has about 46,000 clones, around 86% appearing once. The starting material was CD4+ or CD8+ T cells sorted from blood, obtained in a trial of the OX40 agonist ivuxolimab. The source is an adult with an advanced solid tumor such as melanoma, head and neck, liver or kidney cancer. The CDR3 runs from the conserved cysteine through the conserved F or W. Fields, in order: D gene, V gene, clone size, J gene, CDR3 DNA, CDR3 protein. D genes are given only for firm matches. Size tells how often a clone was seen (once, few, many) or the class of an expanded clone, and some rows leave it out.

D gene: .
V gene: TRBV10-1
clone size: .
J gene: TRBJ2-2
CDR3 DNA: TGCGCCAGCAGACCCCGGGGTAGCGTGAGTAAGATCACCGGGGAGCTGTTTTTT
CDR3 protein: CASRPRGSVSKITGELFF

D gene: .
V gene: TRBV7-2
clone size: .
J gene: TRBJ1-1
CDR3 DNA: TGTGCCAGCACCCACTTCGAAGGTGAAGCTTTCTTT
CDR3 protein: CASTHFEGEAFF

D gene: .
V gene: TRBV7-2
clone size: .
J gene: TRBJ1-1
CDR3 DNA: TGTGCCAGCAGCTTAGTATGGGACACTGAAGCTTTCTTT
CDR3 protein: CASSLVWDTEAFF

D gene: TRBD1
V gene: TRBV9
clone size: .
J gene: TRBJ1-2
CDR3 DNA: TGTGCCAGCAGCGGGTTGACAGGGGCCTATGGCTACACCTTC
CDR3 protein: CASSGLTGAYGYTF

D gene: TRBD1
V gene: TRBV4-1
clone size: .
J gene: TRBJ1-6
CDR3 DNA: TGCGCCAGCAGCCAAATCCCAGAGGGGGCTTCACCCCTCCACTTT
CDR3 protein: CASSQIPEGASPLHF

D gene: .
V gene: TRBV5-1
clone size: .
J gene: TRBJ2-3
CDR3 DNA: TGCGCCAGCTTCGCCCGGGCAGATACGCAGTATTTT
CDR3 protein: CASFARADTQYF

D gene: .
V gene: TRBV4-3
clone size: .
J gene: TRBJ2-1
CDR3 DNA: TGCGCCAGCAGCCAAGATTTTCCCCCGGCCGAAGGACGCTCCTACAATGAGCAGTTCTTC
CDR3 protein: CASSQDFPPAEGRSYNEQFF

D gene: TRBD1
V gene: TRBV10-3
clone size: .
J gene: TRBJ2-7
CDR3 DNA: TGTGCCATCAGTGTAACCGGGACAGGAGACTACGAGCAGTACTTC
CDR3 protein: CAISVTGTGDYEQYF

D gene: TRBD2
V gene: TRBV4-3
clone size: .
J gene: TRBJ2-5
CDR3 DNA: TGCGCCAGCAGCCAAGATGGACTAGACTGGGAGACCCAGTACTTC
CDR3 protein: CASSQDGLDWETQYF

D gene: TRBD2
V gene: TRBV5-1
clone size: .
J gene: TRBJ2-3
CDR3 DNA: TGCGCCAGCGCTCTAGCGGGGGGCACCGATACGCAGTATTTT
CDR3 protein: CASALAGGTDTQYF

D gene: TRBD2
V gene: TRBV7-9
clone size: .
J gene: TRBJ2-1
CDR3 DNA: TGTGCCAGCAGCTTAAAAGCGGGAGCGTACAATGAGCAGTTCTTC
CDR3 protein: CASSLKAGAYNEQFF

D gene: .
V gene: TRBV4-3
clone size: .
J gene: TRBJ1-5
CDR3 DNA: TGCGCCAGCAGCCAAGTTGAAGGGAATGGGCAGCCCCAGCATTTT
CDR3 protein: CASSQVEGNGQPQHF

D gene: TRBD1
V gene: TRBV4-1
clone size: .
J gene: TRBJ1-5
CDR3 DNA: TGCGCCAGCAGCTCCAGGGGGCTTGGGAATCAGCCCCAGCATTTT
CDR3 protein: CASSSRGLGNQPQHF

D gene: .
V gene: TRBV5-4
clone size: .
J gene: TRBJ1-1
CDR3 DNA: TGTGCCAGCAGCCTGAACAGGTACATGAACACTGAAGCTTTCTTT
CDR3 protein: CASSLNRYMNTEAFF

D gene: TRBD2
V gene: TRBV6-6
clone size: .
J gene: TRBJ2-1
CDR3 DNA: TGTGCCAGTATGGCGCTAGCGGAGTACAATGAGCAGTTCTTC
CDR3 protein: CASMALAEYNEQFF

D gene: .
V gene: TRBV11-2
clone size: .
J gene: TRBJ1-2
CDR3 DNA: TGTGCCAGCAGCTTTAGTGAGACTACTAACTATGGCTACACCTTC
CDR3 protein: CASSFSETTNYGYTF

D gene: .
V gene: TRBV27
clone size: .
J gene: TRBJ1-6
CDR3 DNA: TGTGCCAGCAGTTTATCTCGCGGGCCCTCCTATAATTCACCCCTCCACTTT
CDR3 protein: CASSLSRGPSYNSPLHF

D gene: TRBD1
V gene: TRBV4-3
clone size: .
J gene: TRBJ1-1
CDR3 DNA: TGCGCCAGCAGCCAAGAGGGCAGGGGGGTCACTGAAGCTTTCTTT
CDR3 protein: CASSQEGRGVTEAFF

D gene: TRBD1
V gene: TRBV9
clone size: .
J gene: TRBJ1-2
CDR3 DNA: TGTGCCAGCAGCGAATACGACTCAGGGGGACGTGGCTACACCTTC
CDR3 protein: CASSEYDSGGRGYTF

D gene: .
V gene: TRBV4-1
clone size: .
J gene: TRBJ2-1
CDR3 DNA: TGCGCCAGCAGCCAAGTAGGGAGGCCATGGGATGAGCAGTTCTTC
CDR3 protein: CASSQVGRPWDEQFF

D gene: .
V gene: TRBV2
clone size: .
J gene: TRBJ1-2
CDR3 DNA: TGTGCCAGCAGTGAAGGCAGGGCTAATAACTATGGCTACACCTTC
CDR3 protein: CASSEGRANNYGYTF

D gene: .
V gene: TRBV27
clone size: once
J gene: TRBJ2-7
CDR3 DNA: TGTGCCAGCAGTAGAGGAGGCTACTACGAGCAGTACTTC
CDR3 protein: CASSRGGYYEQYF

D gene: .
V gene: TRBV13
clone size: .
J gene: TRBJ2-5
CDR3 DNA: TGTGCCAGCAGCTTAGAGGGGCAAGAGACCCAGTACTTC
CDR3 protein: CASSLEGQETQYF